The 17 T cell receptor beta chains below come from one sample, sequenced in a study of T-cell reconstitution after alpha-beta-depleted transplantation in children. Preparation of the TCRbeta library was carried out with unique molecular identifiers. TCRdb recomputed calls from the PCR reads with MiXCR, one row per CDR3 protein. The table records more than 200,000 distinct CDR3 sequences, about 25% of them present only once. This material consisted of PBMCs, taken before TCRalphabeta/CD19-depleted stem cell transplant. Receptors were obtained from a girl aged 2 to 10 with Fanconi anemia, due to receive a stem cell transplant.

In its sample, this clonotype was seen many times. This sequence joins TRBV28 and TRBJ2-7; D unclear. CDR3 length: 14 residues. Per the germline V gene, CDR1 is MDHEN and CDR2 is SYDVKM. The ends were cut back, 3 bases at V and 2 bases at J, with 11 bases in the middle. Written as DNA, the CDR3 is TGTGCCAGCAGTTTGGCGGAGCCGCCCTACGAGCAGTACTTC. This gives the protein CASSLAEPPYEQYF.

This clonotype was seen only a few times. This CDR3 is CASSFPGPLYEQYF. The CDR3 DNA follows: TGTGCCAGCAGCTTCCCCGGTCCCCTCTACGAGCAGTACTTC. The rearrangement links TRBV7-2 to TRBJ2-7, with D unclear. Trimming shortened V by 3 bases and J by 3 bases, and 12 bases separated the two germline ends. Per the germline V gene, CDR1 is SGHTA and CDR2 is FQGNSA. The CDR3 is 14 amino acids.

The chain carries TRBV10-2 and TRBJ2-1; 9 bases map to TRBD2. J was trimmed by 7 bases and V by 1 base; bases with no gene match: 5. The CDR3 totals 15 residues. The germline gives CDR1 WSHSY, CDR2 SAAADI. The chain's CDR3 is CASSELGGGVNEQFF. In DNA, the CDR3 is TGCGCCAGCAGTGAGTTGGGCGGGGGGGTGAATGAGCAGTTCTTC.

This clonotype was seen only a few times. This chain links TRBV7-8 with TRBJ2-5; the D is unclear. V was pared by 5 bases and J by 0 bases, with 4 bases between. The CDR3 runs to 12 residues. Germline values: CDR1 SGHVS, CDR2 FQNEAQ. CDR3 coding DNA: TGTGCCAGCAGCCACAACCAAGAGACCCAGTACTTC. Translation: CASSHNQETQYF.

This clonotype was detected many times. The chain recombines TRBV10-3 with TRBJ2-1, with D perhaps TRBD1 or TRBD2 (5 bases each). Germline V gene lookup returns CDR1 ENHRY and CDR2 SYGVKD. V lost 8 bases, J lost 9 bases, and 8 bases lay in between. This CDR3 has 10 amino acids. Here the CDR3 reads CAIGGSEQFF. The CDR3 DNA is TGTGCCATCGGGGGAAGTGAGCAGTTCTTC.

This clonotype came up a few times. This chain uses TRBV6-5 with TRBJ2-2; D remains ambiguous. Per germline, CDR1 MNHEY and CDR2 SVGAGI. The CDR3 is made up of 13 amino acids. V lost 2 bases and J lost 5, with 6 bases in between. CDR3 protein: CASSYGDTGELFF. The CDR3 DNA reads TGTGCCAGCAGTTACGGGGATACCGGGGAGCTGTTTTTT.

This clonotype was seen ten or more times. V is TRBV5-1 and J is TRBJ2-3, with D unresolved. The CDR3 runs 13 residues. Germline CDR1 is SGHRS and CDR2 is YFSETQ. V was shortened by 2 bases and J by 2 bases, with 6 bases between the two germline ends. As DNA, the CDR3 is TGCGCCAGCAGCTTATACAACACAGATACGCAGTATTTT. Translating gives CASSLYNTDTQYF.

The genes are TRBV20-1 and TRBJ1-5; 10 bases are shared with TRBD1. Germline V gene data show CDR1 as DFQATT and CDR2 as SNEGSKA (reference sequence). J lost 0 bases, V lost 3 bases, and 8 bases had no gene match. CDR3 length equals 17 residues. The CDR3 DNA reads TGCAGTGCTAGTAGGACAGGGGGTACCTTTAGCAATCAGCCCCAGCATTTT. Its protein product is CSASRTGGTFSNQPQHF.

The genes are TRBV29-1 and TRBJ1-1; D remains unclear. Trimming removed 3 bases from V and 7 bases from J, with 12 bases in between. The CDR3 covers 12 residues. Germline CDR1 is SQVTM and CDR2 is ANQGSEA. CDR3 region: CSVDILAIEAFF. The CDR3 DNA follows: TGCAGCGTTGATATATTGGCAATTGAAGCTTTCTTT.

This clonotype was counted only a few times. The CDR3 loop reads CSVEVPASSYEQYF. In DNA form, the CDR3 reads TGCAGCGTTGAAGTTCCGGCTAGCTCCTACGAGCAGTACTTC. The V call is TRBV29-1, the J call TRBJ2-7; D is uncertain. V lost 1 base to trimming and J lost 0 bases, with 10 bases between them. The germline V gene encodes CDR1 SQVTM and CDR2 ANQGSEA. The CDR3 is 14 amino acids.

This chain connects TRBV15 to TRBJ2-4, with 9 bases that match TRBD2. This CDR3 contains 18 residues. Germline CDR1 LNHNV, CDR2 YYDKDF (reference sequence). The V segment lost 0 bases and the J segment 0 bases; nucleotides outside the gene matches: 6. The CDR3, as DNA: TGTGCCACCAGCAGAGATAGCGGGGGAGCGCTAGCCAAAAACATTCAGTACTTC. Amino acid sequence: CATSRDSGGALAKNIQYF.

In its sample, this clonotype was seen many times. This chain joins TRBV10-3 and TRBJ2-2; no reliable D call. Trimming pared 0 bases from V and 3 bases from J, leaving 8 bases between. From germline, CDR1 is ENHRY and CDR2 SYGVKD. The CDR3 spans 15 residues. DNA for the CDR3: TGTGCCATCAGTGAGTCCGTGTCGCACACCGGGGAGCTGTTTTTT. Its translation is CAISESVSHTGELFF.

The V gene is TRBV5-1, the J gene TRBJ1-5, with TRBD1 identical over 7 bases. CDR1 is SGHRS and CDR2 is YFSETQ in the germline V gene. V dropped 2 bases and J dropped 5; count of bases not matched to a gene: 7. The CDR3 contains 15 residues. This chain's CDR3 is CASSFNGQVDQPQHF. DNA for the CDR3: TGCGCCAGCAGCTTTAACGGACAGGTAGATCAGCCCCAGCATTTT.

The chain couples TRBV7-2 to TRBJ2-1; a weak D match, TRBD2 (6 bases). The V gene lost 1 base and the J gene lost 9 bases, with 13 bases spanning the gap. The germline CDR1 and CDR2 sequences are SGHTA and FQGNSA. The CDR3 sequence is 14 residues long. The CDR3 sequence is CASSLESAGFEQFF. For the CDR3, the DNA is TGTGCCAGCAGCTTAGAGTCGGCGGGGTTTGAGCAGTTCTTC.

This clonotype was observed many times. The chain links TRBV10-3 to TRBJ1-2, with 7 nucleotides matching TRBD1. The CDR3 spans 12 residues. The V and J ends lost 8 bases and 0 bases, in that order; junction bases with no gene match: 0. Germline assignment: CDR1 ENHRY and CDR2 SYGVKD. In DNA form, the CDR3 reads TGTGCCATCGGGACAGCTAACTATGGCTACACCTTC. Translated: CAIGTANYGYTF.

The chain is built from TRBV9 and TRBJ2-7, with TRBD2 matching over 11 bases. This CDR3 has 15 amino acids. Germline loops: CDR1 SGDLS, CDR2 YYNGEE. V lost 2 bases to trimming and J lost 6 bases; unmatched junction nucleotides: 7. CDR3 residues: CASSVGTGTSGEQYF. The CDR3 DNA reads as TGTGCCAGCAGCGTTGGTACCGGGACTAGCGGCGAGCAGTACTTC.

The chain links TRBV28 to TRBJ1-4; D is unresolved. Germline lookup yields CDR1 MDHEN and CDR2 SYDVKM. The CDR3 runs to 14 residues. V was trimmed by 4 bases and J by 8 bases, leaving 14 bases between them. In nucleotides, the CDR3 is TGTGCCAGCAGTTCGACCATATTGGACGAAAAACTGTTTTTT. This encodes CASSSTILDEKLFF. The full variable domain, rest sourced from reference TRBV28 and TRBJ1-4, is DVKVTQSSRYLVKRTGEKVFLECVQDMDHENMFWYRQDPGLGLRLIYFSYDVKMKEKGDIPEGYSVSREKKERFSLILESASTNQTSMYLCASSSTILDEKLFFGSGTQLSVL.